This TCR beta chain was sequenced for a study of blood T cells in healthy people across ages. V dropped 6 bases and J dropped 3 bases, with 18 bases sitting between them. Germline V gene lookup returns CDR1 KGHSH and CDR2 LQKENI. The CDR3 consists of 15 residues. A sample-barcoded 5' primer and a J-beta primer mix were used in a second PCR of roughly 6 to 11 cycles. Each cDNA molecule carried a tag from a template-switch adaptor that contained 12 random nucleotides. TCRdb passed the 5' RACE reads through MiXCR, listing each CDR3 protein once. The repertoire holds 730,000 or so distinct CDR3 sequences, with roughly 45% as singletons.

Input material: blood. This sequence joins TRBV18 and TRBJ2-7, with a weak D call TRBD2 (6 bases). This receptor was identified in a woman aged 55 to 70 in good health. DNA for the CDR3: TGTGCCAGCTCCCACCACGGGGACGGGAGCTACGAGCAGTACTTC. It is translated as CASSHHGDGSYEQYF.